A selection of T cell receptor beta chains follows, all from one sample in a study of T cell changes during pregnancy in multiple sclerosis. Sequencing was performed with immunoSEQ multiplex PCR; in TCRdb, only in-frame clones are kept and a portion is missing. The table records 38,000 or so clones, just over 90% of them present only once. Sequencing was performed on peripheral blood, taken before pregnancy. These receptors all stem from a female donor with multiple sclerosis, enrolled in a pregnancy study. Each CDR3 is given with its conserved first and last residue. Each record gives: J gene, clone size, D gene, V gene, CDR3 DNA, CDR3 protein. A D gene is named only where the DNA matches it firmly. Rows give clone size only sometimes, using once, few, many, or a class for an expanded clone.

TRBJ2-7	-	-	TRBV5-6	TGTGCCAGCAGCTGGGCCTACGAGCAGTACTTC	CASSWAYEQYF
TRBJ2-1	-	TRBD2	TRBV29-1	TGCAGCGTAAGAAAAGCTAGCGGGAAGGGCTACAATGAGCAGTTCTTC	CSVRKASGKGYNEQFF
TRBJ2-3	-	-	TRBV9	TGTGCCAGCAGCGTAGCCGCAGGGGCCCGCACAGATACGCAGTATTTT	CASSVAAGARTDTQYF
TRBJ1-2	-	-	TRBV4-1	TGCGCCAGCAGCCAAGTGGGGCAGTACTATGGCTACACCTTC	CASSQVGQYYGYTF
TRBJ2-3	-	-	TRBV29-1	TGCAGCGTTGAACCGCGTTTACCCACAGATACGCAGTATTTT	CSVEPRLPTDTQYF
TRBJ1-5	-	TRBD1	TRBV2	TGTGCCAGCAGTTATACAGGGGGCTTAAGCAATCAGCCCCAGCATTTT	CASSYTGGLSNQPQHF
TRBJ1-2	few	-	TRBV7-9	TGTGCCAGCAGCTTAGGGGCAGGGAGGTCCGGCTACACCTTC	CASSLGAGRSGYTF
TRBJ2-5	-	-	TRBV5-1	TGCGCCAGCAGCTTGGCGCGTGGAGGAGGAGAGACCCAGTACTTC	CASSLARGGGETQYF
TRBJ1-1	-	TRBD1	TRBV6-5	TGTGCCAGCAGTATTTCCAGGGGGCGCACTGAAGCTTTCTTT	CASSISRGRTEAFF
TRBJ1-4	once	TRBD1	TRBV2	TGTGCCAGCAGGGGACAGGGGTTGGAAAAACTGTTTTTT	CASRGQGLEKLFF
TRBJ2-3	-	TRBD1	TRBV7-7	TGTGCTAGCAGCCGGGACAGGGGAGGGGATACGCAGTATTTT	CASSRDRGGDTQYF
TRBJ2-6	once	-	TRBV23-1	TGCGCCAGCAGTCAAGGGAACAGGGATCCCTCCTCTGGGGCCAACGTCCTGACTTTC	CASSQGNRDPSSGANVLTF
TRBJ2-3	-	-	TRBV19	TGTGCCAGTAGTATGGAGGGAGGAGTACAACGCACAGATACGCAGTATTTT	CASSMEGGVQRTDTQYF
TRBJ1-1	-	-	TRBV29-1	TGCAGCGTCCATGGGAGGCAGGCCAACACTGAAGCTTTCTTT	CSVHGRQANTEAFF
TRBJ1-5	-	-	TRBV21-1	TGTGCCACCAACCTCCTCCCGGGACAGGGTGCGATAGGTAATCAGCCCCAGCATTTT	CATNLLPGQGAIGNQPQHF
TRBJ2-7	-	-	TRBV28	TGTGCCAGCAGGAAAACAGGGGAGGCCTACGAGCAGTACTTC	CASRKTGEAYEQYF
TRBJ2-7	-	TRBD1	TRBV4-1	TGCGCCAGCAGCCAAGATGGGGACAGCTCCTACGAGCAGTACTTC	CASSQDGDSSYEQYF
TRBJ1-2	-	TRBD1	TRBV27	TGTGCCAGCAGTTTAACTCGGGCAGGGGGCTATGGCTACACCTTC	CASSLTRAGGYGYTF
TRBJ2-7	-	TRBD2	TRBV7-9	TGTGCCAGCAGCTCGTCCGGGACTAGCAGCGAGCAGTACTTC	CASSSSGTSSEQYF
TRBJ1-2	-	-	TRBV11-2	TGTGCCAGCAGTTTGGGGAGGGGCGGAAAAGGCTACACCTTC	CASSLGRGGKGYTF
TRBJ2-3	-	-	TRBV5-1	TGCGCCAGCAGCTTCGGGGAAAATACGCAGTATTTT	CASSFGENTQYF